These 21 T cell receptor beta chains were all obtained from the same sample, sequenced in a study of blood T cell repertoires in COVID-19. The protocol was immunoSEQ multiplex PCR, while the TCRdb copy is restricted to in-frame clones and leaves out a portion. The sample has under 250,000 clones; 87% are singletons. The sequenced sample was PBMCs or T cells enriched from blood (not recorded which). These receptors all come from a woman aged 25 to 39 with acute COVID-19.

This chain joins TRBV5-1 and TRBJ2-1; D is perhaps TRBD1 (5 bases). CDR3 length equals 12 residues. V dropped 1 base and J dropped 9 bases, with 8 bases sitting between them. Germline CDR1 SGHRS, CDR2 YFSETQ. The CDR3 reads CASSLNQGEQFF. In nucleotides, the CDR3 is TGCGCCAGCAGCTTGAATCAGGGTGAGCAGTTCTTC.

The chain has TRBV5-1 and TRBJ1-6; 7 bases align to TRBD1. The CDR3 has 19 amino acids. CDR1 is SGHRS, CDR2 YFSETQ, per germline. V lost 3 bases, J lost 7 bases, and 19 bases stayed unmatched. The CDR3 DNA reads as TGCGCCAGCAGCTACGCCGTGGGGGACAGCCTCGAGGGAAATTCACCCCTCCACTTT. Residues: CASSYAVGDSLEGNSPLHF.

The chain has TRBV4-1 and TRBJ1-3; a weak D match, TRBD1 (6 bases). Germline CDR1 MGHRA, CDR2 YSYEKL. CDR3 length: 16 amino acids. Trimming stripped 3 bases from V and 4 bases from J, with 16 bases between. The CDR3 region has the DNA TGCGCCAGCAGCCAGTGGCCACGGGGGGCAGGAAACACCATATATTTT. Its translation is CASSQWPRGAGNTIYF.

CDR3 bases: TGTGCCAGCAGCTTCCCACAGGGTTGGACCGGGGAGCTGTTTTTT. This sequence encodes CASSFPQGWTGELFF. The V call is TRBV7-2, the J call TRBJ2-2, with D possibly matching TRBD1 (6 bases). V gave up 3 bases and J gave up 5 bases, with 13 bases separating them. Germline V CDR1 and CDR2: SGHTA, FQGNSA. The CDR3 sequence is 15 residues long.

The chain combines TRBV18 with TRBJ2-5; 7 positions agree with TRBD1. Trimming took 5 bases from V and 4 from J; bases not matched to a gene: 10. The length of the CDR3 is 15 residues. Germline-derived CDR1 and CDR2 are KGHSH and LQKENI. The CDR3 nucleotides are TGTGCCAGCTCAACAGGGACAGAGGAGCGAGAGACCCAGTACTTC. As protein: CASSTGTEERETQYF.

The chain joins TRBV5-1 to TRBJ2-2; weak D call: TRBD2 (5 bases). In germline, CDR1 is SGHRS, CDR2 YFSETQ. This CDR3 contains 15 residues. The V end was cut by 0 bases, the J end by 3 bases, with 9 bases between. The CDR3 DNA reads TGCGCCAGCAGCTTGGTGGACTTAGACACCGGGGAGCTGTTTTTT. Translating it yields CASSLVDLDTGELFF.

V usage is TRBV14 and J usage is TRBJ2-3; TRBD1 aligns across 7 bases. The germline CDR1 and CDR2 sequences are SGHDN and FVKESK. The J segment lost 3 bases and the V segment lost 2 bases, leaving 5 bases of the junction unmatched. This CDR3 has 15 residues. CDR3 nucleotide sequence: TGTGCCAGCAGCCAATTTACAGGGGTGACAGATACGCAGTATTTT. Its translation: CASSQFTGVTDTQYF. Full variable domain (outside the CDR3, taken from reference TRBV14 and TRBJ2-3): EAGVTQFPSHSVIEKGQTVTLRCDPISGHDNLYWYRRVMGKEIKFLLHFVKESKQDESGMPNNRFLAERTGGTYSTLKVQPAELEDSGVYFCASSQFTGVTDTQYFGPGTRLTVL.

V usage is TRBV4-1 and J usage is TRBJ1-6, with 9 nucleotides matching TRBD1. The CDR3 extends over 16 amino acids. The junction had 11 bases not matched to a gene; V was cut back by 4 bases and J by 10 bases. In germline, CDR1 is MGHRA, CDR2 YSYEKL. CDR3 protein: CASSPGQGPVGSPLHF. The CDR3 bases are TGCGCCAGCAGCCCCGGACAGGGGCCGGTCGGGTCACCCCTCCACTTT.

The chain joins TRBV5-1 to TRBJ2-7; a weak D match, TRBD2 (7 bases). Trimming left V 2 bases short and J 2 bases short, with 17 bases between. The V gene's germline CDR1 is SGHRS and CDR2 YFSETQ. The CDR3 extends over 16 amino acids. The CDR3 region is CASSLQGLTSTYEQYF. The CDR3 region has the DNA TGCGCCAGCAGCTTACAGGGACTAACCTCCACCTACGAGCAGTACTTC.

The chain is built from TRBV5-4 and TRBJ2-1; 9 nucleotides match TRBD1. The CDR3 contains 14 residues. Germline lookup yields CDR1 SGHNT and CDR2 YYREEE (reference sequence). Trimming at V came to 4 bases and at J to 7 bases, leaving 6 bases not matched to a gene. CDR3 DNA: TGTGCCAGCAGCCCGGGACAGGGCAATAATGAGCAGTTCTTC. It yields the protein CASSPGQGNNEQFF.

This chain joins TRBV12-3 or TRBV12-4 and TRBJ1-1; a possible D gene is TRBD1 (5 bases). The CDR3 consists of 13 residues. Trimming removed 3 bases at V and 3 bases at J, with 8 bases between. CDR3 bases: TGTGCCAGCAGTTTGGCAGGGTACACTGAAGCTTTCTTT. Protein product: CASSLAGYTEAFF.

This clone is a singleton in its sample. This chain connects TRBV2 to TRBJ2-7, with D perhaps matching TRBD2 (6 bases). Judging by the DNA end, TRBJ2-5 fits better; the J call may be wrong. The CDR3 loop spans 10 amino acids. Germline V gene sequence: CDR1 SNHLY, CDR2 FYNNEI. The DNA of the CDR3 is TGTGCCGGTCGGGGGAGGACCCAGTACTTC. Protein product: CAGRGRTQYF.

Here the CDR3 DNA reads TGTGCCAGCAGCTTAGGTACGGGTTTGGACGAGCAGTACTTC. This codes for CASSLGTGLDEQYF. This rearrangement joins TRBV7-9 to TRBJ2-7; no firm D call. This CDR3 has 14 residues. Germline assignment: CDR1 SEHNR and CDR2 FQNEAQ (reference sequence). With 1 base removed from V and 5 bases from J, the gap between germline ends came to 12 bases.

The chain recombines TRBV18 with TRBJ2-2, with D maybe TRBD2 (6 bases). CDR1 and CDR2 (germline): KGHSH, LQKENI. V was trimmed by 3 bases and J by 7 bases, leaving 15 bases between them. CDR3 length: 15 amino acids. The CDR3 DNA is TGTGCCAGCTCACCCCCGCGGGACCCCAGCGGGGAGCTGTTTTTT. Translated: CASSPPRDPSGELFF.

The chain joins TRBV2 to TRBJ1-2; D remains ambiguous. Germline CDR1 reads SNHLY; CDR2 reads FYNNEI. The CDR3 spans 14 residues. Trimming left V 4 bases short and J 4 bases short, with 13 bases between. CDR3 protein: CASSVEGMGYGYTF. As DNA, the CDR3 is TGTGCCAGCAGTGTTGAGGGAATGGGCTATGGCTACACCTTC. Full variable domain (outside the CDR3, taken from reference TRBV2 and TRBJ1-2): EPEVTQTPSHQVTQMGQEVILRCVPISNHLYFYWYRQILGQKVEFLVSFYNNEISEKSEIFDDQFSVERPDGSNFTLKIRSTKLEDSAMYFCASSVEGMGYGYTFGSGTRLTVV.

The chain links TRBV10-3 to TRBJ1-1, with D possibly matching TRBD1 (6 bases). The germline V and J ends were trimmed by 4 bases and 4 bases, with 13 bases remaining between them. There are 14 residues in the CDR3. CDR1 is ENHRY and CDR2 is SYGVKD in the germline V gene. The CDR3 nucleotides are TGTGCCATCAGTGCCCCGGGACATCTCACTGAAGCTTTCTTT. This encodes CAISAPGHLTEAFF.

This chain joins TRBV9 and TRBJ2-7, with a possible D match to TRBD2 (5 bases). The CDR3 length is 15 residues. V gave up 4 bases and J gave up 3 bases, with 17 bases separating them. From germline, CDR1 is SGDLS and CDR2 YYNGEE. CDR3: CASSPGGSGSYEQYF. CDR3 nucleotides: TGTGCCAGCAGCCCCGGAGGATCGGGCAGCTACGAGCAGTACTTC.

This chain uses TRBV6-5 with TRBJ1-1, with 9 positions matching TRBD1. Germline-derived CDR1 and CDR2 are MNHEY and SVGAGI. Trimming cost V 5 bases and J 9 bases; bases outside gene matches: 7. The CDR3 extends over 13 amino acids. The CDR3 reads CASSLPGQGQAFF. The DNA for the CDR3 is TGTGCCAGCAGTCTTCCGGGACAGGGCCAAGCTTTCTTT.

V usage is TRBV5-6 and J usage is TRBJ2-3; maybe TRBD2 (6 bases). Between the trimmed V and J ends, which lost 3 bases and 6 bases, there was a span of 29 bases. The CDR3 covers 19 residues. The germline CDR1 and CDR2 sequences are SGHDT and YYEEEE. The CDR3, as DNA: TGTGCCAGCAGCTCGACCCGTGGGACTCAGGGTGTGATCACGGATACGCAGTATTTT. Its protein is CASSSTRGTQGVITDTQYF.

This clone was counted between two and nine times. This chain links TRBV30 with TRBJ1-1; D gene unclear. V lost 0 bases and J 1 base, leaving 6 bases between the germline ends. This CDR3 region has 13 residues. Per germline, CDR1 GTSNPN and CDR2 SVGIG (reference sequence). The CDR3 here is CAWSVFKNTEAFF. CDR3 coding DNA: TGTGCCTGGAGTGTATTTAAGAACACTGAAGCTTTCTTT.

The chain carries TRBV7-9 and TRBJ2-1; 10 bases are shared with TRBD2. The length of the CDR3 is 15 residues. Germline V CDR1 and CDR2: SEHNR, FQNEAQ (reference sequence). V trimming: 10 bases; J trimming: 3 bases; junction bases outside the gene matches: 9. The CDR3 DNA reads as TGTGCCATCCTGGGAGCGGGGGGGCGCTACAATGAGCAGTTCTTC. It yields the protein CAILGAGGRYNEQFF.